The table lists the clone carrying this TCR beta chain with a few counts. HTBI primers from iRepertoire and Arm-PCR of CDR3 regions yielded the TCR beta libraries. TCRdb independently ran MiXCR on the multiplex PCR reads; one entry per CDR3 protein. The sample lists 650,000 to 700,000 distinct CDR3 sequences; 30% were seen once. Specified time point: persistent/refractory GD, antithyroid drugs over 5 years with positive TRAb. Isolated PBMC RNA provided the starting material for the TCR library. Patients came through an endocrinology department, and that department was in Xi'an, China. The data originate from a study of regulatory T cells in long-lasting Graves disease. Study in general: Persistence in Graves' disease denoted antithyroid drug use beyond 5 years alongside positive TSH receptor antibodies.

The clonotype originates from a female donor with Graves disease. Sequenced material: peripheral blood mononuclear cells (PBMCs), taken when the disease was refractory, from a patient treated with antithyroid drugs.

CDR3 in amino acids: CASSLGLVHGYEQYF. The CDR3 DNA reads as TGCGCCAGCAGCTTAGGACTAGTTCATGGCTACGAGCAGTACTTC. The chain has TRBV5-1 and TRBJ2-7, with 7 positions matching TRBD2. Germline assignment: CDR1 SGHRS and CDR2 YFSETQ. V lost 2 bases and J lost 3; bases outside the gene matches: 8. The CDR3 sequence is 15 residues long.